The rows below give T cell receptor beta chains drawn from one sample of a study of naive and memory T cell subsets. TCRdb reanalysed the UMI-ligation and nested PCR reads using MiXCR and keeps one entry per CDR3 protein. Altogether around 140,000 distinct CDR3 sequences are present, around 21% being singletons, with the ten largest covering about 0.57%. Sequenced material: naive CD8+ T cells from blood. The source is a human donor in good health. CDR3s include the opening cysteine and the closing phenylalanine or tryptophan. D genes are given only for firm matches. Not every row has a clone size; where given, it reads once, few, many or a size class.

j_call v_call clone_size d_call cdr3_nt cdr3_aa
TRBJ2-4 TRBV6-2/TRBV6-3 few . TGTGCCAGCAGTTACGGGGTCAAAAACATTCAGTACTTC CASSYGVKNIQYF
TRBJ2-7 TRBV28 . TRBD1 TGTGCCAGCAGACGGACAGGGGGCGCGGGAGAGCAGTACTTC CASRRTGGAGEQYF
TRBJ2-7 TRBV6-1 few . TGTGCCAGCAGTGAAGATACAGGATTTATCCTATCCTACGAGCAGTACTTC CASSEDTGFILSYEQYF
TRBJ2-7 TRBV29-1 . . TGCAGCGTTGTATTGGCAGGGACACCCTACGAGCAGTACTTC CSVVLAGTPYEQYF
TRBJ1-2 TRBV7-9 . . TGTGCCAGCAGCTACCTAGACAGTTATGGCTACACCTTC CASSYLDSYGYTF
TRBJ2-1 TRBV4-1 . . TGCGCCAGCAGCCAGGCCCGTATAAATGAGCAGTTCTTC CASSQARINEQFF
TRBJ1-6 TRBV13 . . TGTGCCAGCAGCTACAATTCTTGGGGGCGCGATTCACCCCTCCACTTT CASSYNSWGRDSPLHF
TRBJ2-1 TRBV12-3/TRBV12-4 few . TGTGCCAGCAGTTTACCCGCAGCGAGTGAGCAGTTCTTC CASSLPAASEQFF
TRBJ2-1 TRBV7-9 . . TGTGCCAGCAGCTTAAAAAGGGGCAATGAGCAGTTCTTC CASSLKRGNEQFF
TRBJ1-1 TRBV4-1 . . TGCGCCAGCAGCCAAGGAGTCATGAACACTGAAGCTTTCTTT CASSQGVMNTEAFF
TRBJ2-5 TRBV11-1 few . TGTGCCAGCAGCGATCAAGAGACCCAGTACTTC CASSDQETQYF
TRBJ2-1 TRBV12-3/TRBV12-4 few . TGTGCCAGCAGTTTAAGGGGCGGCAGTCATGAGCAGTTCTTC CASSLRGGSHEQFF
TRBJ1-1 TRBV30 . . TGTGCCTGGAACGCGGGACCCCTAATGAACACTGAAGCTTTCTTT CAWNAGPLMNTEAFF
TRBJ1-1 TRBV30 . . TGTGCCTGGAGTCAGGGATTGACTGAAGCTTTCTTT CAWSQGLTEAFF
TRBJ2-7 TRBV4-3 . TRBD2 TGCGCCAGCAGCCAAGTGTCGGGAGGGCCCGGTGAGCAGTACTTC CASSQVSGGPGEQYF
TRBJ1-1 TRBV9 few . TGTGCCAGCAGCGTAGACGGGGGCACTGAAGCTTTCTTT CASSVDGGTEAFF
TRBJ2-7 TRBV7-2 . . TGTGCCAGCAGCTCGGGACCGCGCTACGAGCAGTACTTC CASSSGPRYEQYF
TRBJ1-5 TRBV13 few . TGTGCCAGCAGCCAAGGGGAGAACGGGCAGCCCCAGCATTTT CASSQGENGQPQHF
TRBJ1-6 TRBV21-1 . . TGTGCCAGCAGCAAACTACTCAGGGTTTTCGCTTCACCCCTCCACTTT CASSKLLRVFASPLHF
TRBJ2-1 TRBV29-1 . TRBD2 TGCAGCGGTCAGGGACTAAAGAAGAAGGGTGAGCAGTTCTTC CSGQGLKKKGEQFF
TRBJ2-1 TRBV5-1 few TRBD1 TGCGCCAGCAGCTTGGAGGGGGCTTCCTACAATGAGCAGTTCTTC CASSLEGASYNEQFF
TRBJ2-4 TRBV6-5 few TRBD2 TGTGCCAGCAGTTACTCGGCCTGGGAGGGCAAAAACATTCAGTACTTC CASSYSAWEGKNIQYF
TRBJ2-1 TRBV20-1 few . TGCAGTGCTAGAGTGACTTCCCCGAGCTCCTACAATGAGCAGTTCTTC CSARVTSPSSYNEQFF
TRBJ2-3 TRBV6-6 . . TGTGCCAGCAGTTACTCGATCTCCCGGACATTACTTAGCACAGATACGCAGTATTTT CASSYSISRTLLSTDTQYF
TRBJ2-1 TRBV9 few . TGTGCCAGCAGCGTAGGGGGCGAAGCCAATGAGCAGTTCTTC CASSVGGEANEQFF
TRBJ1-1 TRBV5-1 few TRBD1 TGCGCCAGCAGCTTCGGAGAGGGACAGGGTACTGAAGCTTTCTTT CASSFGEGQGTEAFF
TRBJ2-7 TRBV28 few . TGTGCCAGCAGGCCGACAGGTAGCTCCTACGAGCAGTACTTC CASRPTGSSYEQYF
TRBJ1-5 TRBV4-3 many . TGCGCCAGCAGCCAAGAGTGGGGGGGTAATCAGCCCCAGCATTTT CASSQEWGGNQPQHF
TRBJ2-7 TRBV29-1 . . TGCAGCGTTGAAGGAGAGTGGACAGACAGGAGGTACGAGCAGTACTTC CSVEGEWTDRRYEQYF
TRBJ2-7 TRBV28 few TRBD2 TGTGCCAGCAGGCGGGGACTAGCTGAATACTACGAGCAGTACTTC CASRRGLAEYYEQYF
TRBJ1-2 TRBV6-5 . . TGTGCCAGCAGTTACGTCCGATTGGGACTCTGTGGCTACACCTTC CASSYVRLGLCGYTF
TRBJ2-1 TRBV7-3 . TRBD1 TGTGCCAGCAGCTTAACGGGGACAGGGGAGTGGGAGCAGTTCTTC CASSLTGTGEWEQFF
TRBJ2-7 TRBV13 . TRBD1 TGTGCCAGCAGTACCGGGACAGGGTTCCCCTACGAGCAGTACTTC CASSTGTGFPYEQYF
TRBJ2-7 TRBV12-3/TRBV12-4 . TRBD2 TGTGCCAGCAGTCCCCGGACTAGGCAGTACTTC CASSPRTRQYF
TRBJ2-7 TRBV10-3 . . TGTGCCATCAGGGACCGGGATCCCTACGAGCAGTACTTC CAIRDRDPYEQYF
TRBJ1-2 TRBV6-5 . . TGTGCCAGCAGTTACACGGCGGAAAACTATGGCTACACCTTC CASSYTAENYGYTF
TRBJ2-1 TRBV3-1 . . TGTGCCAGCAGCCAAGAGCCCGGGCCCTACAATGAGCAGTTCTTC CASSQEPGPYNEQFF
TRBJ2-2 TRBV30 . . TGTGCCTGGACCACTACCGGGGAGCTGTTTTTT CAWTTTGELFF
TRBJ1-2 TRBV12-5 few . TGTGCTAGTGGTTTAGACAGGATCTATGGCTACACCTTC CASGLDRIYGYTF
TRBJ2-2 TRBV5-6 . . TGTGCCAACAGCTTAGGCAGGCGGGAGCTGTTTTTT CANSLGRRELFF
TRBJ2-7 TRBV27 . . TGTGCCAGCACCTGGGGCACAGGGCAATCCGTCTACGAGCAGTACTTC CASTWGTGQSVYEQYF
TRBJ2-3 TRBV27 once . TGTGCCAGCAGTACCCTCACAGATACGCAGTATTTT CASSTLTDTQYF
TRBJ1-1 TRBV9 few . TGTGCCAGCAGCGTAGGAGGGGGGGACGGAAACACTGAAGCTTTCTTT CASSVGGGDGNTEAFF
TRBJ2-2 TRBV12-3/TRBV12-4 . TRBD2 TGTGCCAGCACCCCAGGTAGCGGGAGTGTCACCGGGGAGCTGTTTTTT CASTPGSGSVTGELFF